This TCR beta chain was captured in a study of Ad26.COV2.S vaccination and SARS-CoV-2 variants. Study as a whole: Intramuscular Ad26.COV2.S doses were given once or twice, 56 days apart. Study-wide findings and caveats: In vaccinated individuals, spike-specific CD8+ and CD4+ T cell responses reportedly displayed substantial breadth.

About this clone itself: Its antigen remains unknown.

CDR1 MNHEY and CDR2 SVGAGI come from the germline V gene. J lost 4 bases, V lost 6 bases, and 8 bases had no gene match. There are 15 residues in the CDR3. TCRdb's table, derived via immunoSEQ multiplex PCR, lists solely in-frame clones and lacks some. This table has 300,000 to 400,000 clones, just over 85% appearing once. Described treatment: about 20 received Ad26.COV2.S at low or high dose, single or two shots; several received placebo; per-sample allocation not given. Day 63 following the first vaccine or placebo injection was when the samples were taken. The receptor comes from a person between 18 and 59 years old who received the Ad26.COV2.S COVID-19 vaccine or a placebo. The chain employs TRBV6-5 and TRBJ2-2; 7 bases match TRBD2. The specimen comprised peripheral blood, sampled in a trial of Ad26.COV2.S vaccine versus placebo. CDR3 residues: CASSPGRVVTGELFF. The CDR3 bases are TGTGCCAGCAGCCCAGGGAGGGTAGTCACCGGGGAGCTGTTTTTT.